This TCR beta chain emerged from a study of OX40 agonist ivuxolimab in advanced cancers. At the level of the study: An agonistic human IgG2 monoclonal antibody against OX40 (CD134) was given. Among those enrolled, mean age was about 63 years (range roughly 20 to 80) and 75% to 85% were male. Prior anti-PD-1, anti-PD-L1 or anti-CTLA-4 therapy did not bar entry, and roughly 40% had some.

Germline V gene data show CDR1 as SNHLY and CDR2 as FYNNEI. There are 14 residues in the CDR3. Between the trimmed V and J ends, which lost 4 bases and 4 bases, there was a span of 11 bases. Autoimmune disease history or systemic immunosuppression meant exclusion. Sequenced by immunoSEQ multiplex PCR; TCRdb stores in-frame clones only, minus some. Of approximately 74,000 clones listed, around 90% are singletons. The sequence was obtained from an adult with an advanced solid tumor such as melanoma, head and neck, liver or kidney cancer. This chain connects TRBV2 to TRBJ1-5; no reliable D call. This sample comprised CD4+ or CD8+ T cells sorted from blood, obtained in a trial of the OX40 agonist ivuxolimab. This CDR3 reads CASSVKSLNQPQHF. The CDR3 DNA reads TGTGCCAGCAGTGTGAAATCTCTGAATCAGCCCCAGCATTTT.